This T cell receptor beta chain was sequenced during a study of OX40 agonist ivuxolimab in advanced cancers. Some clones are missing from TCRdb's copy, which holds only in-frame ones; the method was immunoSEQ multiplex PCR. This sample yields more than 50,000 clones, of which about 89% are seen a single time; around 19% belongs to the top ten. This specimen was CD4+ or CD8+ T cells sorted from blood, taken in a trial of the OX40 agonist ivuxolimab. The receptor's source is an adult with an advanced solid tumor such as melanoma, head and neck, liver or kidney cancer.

CDR3 coding DNA: TGTGCCAGCAGTTTAGACGCTCTGGGGAGCAATCAGCCCCAGCATTTT. This translates into CASSLDALGSNQPQHF. The rearrangement links TRBV27 to TRBJ1-5; no clear D gene. Trimming shortened V by 2 bases and J by 1 base, and 12 bases separated the two germline ends. The CDR3 consists of 16 residues. Germline CDR1 MNHEY, CDR2 SMNVEV (reference sequence).